Listed here are 16 T cell receptor beta chains from one sample, sequenced in a study of neoadjuvant anti-PD-1 for oral cavity cancer (dated by TCRdb to the early 2020s). Interpreted using the paper, the time point label stands for: after neoadjuvant nivolumab, at surgical resection. Library prep was done by the immunoSEQ multiplex PCR assay. TCRdb took this table from immuneACCESS and kept in-frame rearrangements with V and J called. Such tables lack part of the clones; where checked against another copy, unresolved V genes explain under half of the gap, and the rest is unexplained. In all, the sample holds about 23,000 clones, and under 55% of those were seen once. The top ten hold approximately 40% of the sample. Sequenced here: tumor tissue, sampled after nivolumab (anti-PD-1) treatment. These receptors all stem from a person aged 40-85 years with oral cavity squamous cell carcinoma.

The V call is TRBV2, the J call TRBJ1-4; D unresolved. Germline values: CDR1 SNHLY, CDR2 FYNNEI. V was clipped by 4 bases and J by 8 bases, with 5 bases between them. The length of the CDR3 is 11 residues. The CDR3 DNA is TGTGCCAGCAGTGTTTGGGAAAAACTGTTTTTT. This encodes CASSVWEKLFF.

This clone was found a few times. The genes are TRBV7-6 and TRBJ2-5, with 9 bases lining up with TRBD2. Germline V lookup: CDR1 SGHVS, CDR2 FNYEAQ. The V gene end was trimmed by 1 base and the J gene end by 0 bases; junction bases not matched to a gene: 9. This CDR3 region has 18 residues. The CDR3 nucleotides are TGTGCCAGCAGCTTAGGGCGGGGGGGGACCGCGTACCAAGAGACCCAGTACTTC. This codes for CASSLGRGGTAYQETQYF.

V usage is TRBV7-2 and J usage is TRBJ2-5; the match to TRBD1 covers 8 bases. Unmatched junction bases numbered 3, after V lost 5 bases and J lost 1 base. The germline V gene has CDR1 SGHTA and CDR2 FQGNSA. This CDR3 is built from 14 residues. CDR3 DNA sequence: TGTGCCAGCAGCAAAACAGGGGGCCAAGAGACCCAGTACTTC. Protein: CASSKTGGQETQYF.

The chain joins TRBV6-5 to TRBJ1-4; D may be TRBD1 (5 bases). In germline, CDR1 is MNHEY, CDR2 SVGAGI. The length of the CDR3 is 15 residues. Trimming left V 2 bases short and J 8 bases short, with 15 bases between. The CDR3 coding sequence is TGTGCCAGCAGTTACGCCGGGGGACGGAGGGAAAAACTGTTTTTT. It translates to CASSYAGGRREKLFF.

This clone was seen more than once but under ten times. The chain links TRBV19 to TRBJ1-5, with 9 bases that match TRBD1. From germline, CDR1 is LNHDA and CDR2 SQIVND (reference sequence). Trimming at V came to 6 bases and at J to 2 bases, leaving 5 bases not matched to a gene. The CDR3 has 15 amino acids. CDR3 DNA sequence: TGTGCCAGTAGAAACAGGGGGCACGGCAATCAGCCCCAGCATTTT. As protein: CASRNRGHGNQPQHF.

This chain links TRBV11-2 with TRBJ1-1; perhaps TRBD1 as D (6 bases). Deletions cut 1 base from V and 2 bases from J, with 11 bases between. The CDR3 sequence is 15 residues long. Germline V lookup: CDR1 SGHAT, CDR2 FQNNGV. The CDR3 loop reads CASSLGGGGNTEAFF. The DNA of the CDR3 is TGTGCCAGCAGCTTAGGAGGGGGGGGCAACACTGAAGCTTTCTTT. Full variable domain (missing parts from reference TRBV11-2 and TRBJ1-1): EAGVAQSPRYKIIEKRQSVAFWCNPISGHATLYWYQQILGQGPKLLIQFQNNGVVDDSQLPKDRFSAERLKGVDSTLKIQPAKLEDSAVYLCASSLGGGGNTEAFFGQGTRLTVV.

The rearrangement joins TRBV14 to TRBJ1-6; tentatively, D is TRBD1 (5 bases). V was cut by 1 base and J by 3 bases, with 10 bases left in between. The CDR3 is made up of 16 amino acids. CDR1 is SGHDN and CDR2 is FVKESK in the germline V gene. CDR3 residues: CASSQGEGFYNSPLHF. For the CDR3, the DNA is TGTGCCAGCAGCCAAGGGGAGGGGTTCTATAATTCACCCCTCCACTTT.

This clone showed up just a few times. The rearrangement uses TRBV10-3 and TRBJ1-5; weak D call: TRBD1 (6 bases). The CDR3 runs 13 residues. V lost 2 bases and J lost 6, with 8 bases in between. The germline V gene has CDR1 ENHRY and CDR2 SYGVKD. CDR3 protein: CAISEVGGQPQHF. The CDR3 nucleotides are TGTGCCATCAGTGAGGTAGGGGGTCAGCCCCAGCATTTT.

The CDR3 reads CSSRSNTEAFF. Written as DNA, the CDR3 is TGCAGTTCACGTAGTAACACTGAAGCTTTCTTT. The rearrangement links TRBV20-1 to TRBJ1-1; D is uncertain. Germline lookup yields CDR1 DFQATT and CDR2 SNEGSKA (reference sequence). The CDR3 is made up of 11 amino acids. Between the trimmed V and J ends, which lost 8 bases and 2 bases, there was a span of 9 bases.

The rearrangement joins TRBV5-1 to TRBJ1-2; no definite D call. Trimming removed 5 bases from V and 2 bases from J, with 10 bases in between. The CDR3 runs 13 residues. Germline values: CDR1 SGHRS, CDR2 YFSETQ. CDR3 in amino acids: CASRLGENYGYTF. CDR3 DNA: TGCGCCAGCAGGCTCGGCGAGAACTATGGCTACACCTTC.

V usage is TRBV30 and J usage is TRBJ1-2; D not certain. This CDR3 spans 14 amino acids. V lost 2 bases to trimming and J lost 2 bases, with 12 bases between them. Germline CDR1 GTSNPN, CDR2 SVGIG (reference sequence). The CDR3 region is CAWSKGGENYGYTF. CDR3 nucleotides: TGTGCCTGGAGTAAGGGCGGGGAGAACTATGGCTACACCTTC.

CDR3 sequence: CASSSIPGTGEYF. The CDR3 region has the DNA TGTGCCAGTAGTTCTATCCCCGGGACAGGGGAGTATTTT. This sequence joins TRBV19 and TRBJ2-3, with 10 bases aligning to TRBD1. The germline V gene has CDR1 LNHDA and CDR2 SQIVND (reference sequence). The CDR3 covers 13 residues. The V and J ends lost 5 bases and 13 bases, in that order; junction bases with no gene match: 9.

A few counts support this clone. V and J are TRBV28 and TRBJ2-7; 7 bases match TRBD1. CDR1 and CDR2 from the germline V gene are MDHEN and SYDVKM. V lost 7 bases to trimming and J lost 3 bases; unmatched junction nucleotides: 9. This CDR3 is built from 14 residues. CDR3 loop: CASNTGTVIYEQYF. The CDR3 DNA is TGTGCCAGCAATACCGGGACAGTAATCTACGAGCAGTACTTC.

The chain employs TRBV5-6 and TRBJ1-3, with 7 bases matching TRBD1. Germline V gene lookup returns CDR1 SGHDT and CDR2 YYEEEE. This CDR3 comprises 17 residues. The J segment lost 0 bases and the V segment lost 0 bases, leaving 6 bases of the junction unmatched. The CDR3 DNA is TGTGCCAGCAGCTTGGCCCTGACAGGGTCCTCTGGAAACACCATATATTTT. This encodes CASSLALTGSSGNTIYF.

This chain connects TRBV11-2 to TRBJ2-3; no reliable D call. V lost 4 bases and J lost 2, with 10 bases in between. Germline V lookup: CDR1 SGHAT, CDR2 FQNNGV. The CDR3 totals 14 residues. CDR3 region: CASSYGLSTDTQYF. CDR3 bases: TGTGCCAGCAGCTATGGGCTTTCCACAGATACGCAGTATTTT.

This clone showed up many times. Other nucleotide sequences in the sample specify the same CDR3. The rearrangement links TRBV5-1 to TRBJ1-5; D gene ambiguous. CDR3 length: 13 residues. Germline V gene lookup returns CDR1 SGHRS and CDR2 YFSETQ. Trimming cost V 0 bases and J 7 bases, with 8 bases left between them. Here the CDR3 DNA reads TGCGCCAGCAGCTTGGCGGGAGGCCAGCCCCAGCATTTT. Its protein is CASSLAGGQPQHF.